This T cell receptor (beta chain) was found in a study of identical twins. Study-wide results and caveats: Sequences that were beta out-of-frame showed weaker excess twin sharing.

All donors were healthy Caucasians. This CDR3 contains 16 residues. Germline-derived CDR1 and CDR2 are SGHRS and YFSETQ. With 4 bases clipped from V and 7 bases from J, the junction kept 7 bases outside the gene matches. In the case of this clonotype: Its matching antigen is unknown.

TCRdb re-derived calls from the 5' RACE reads in MiXCR, one entry per CDR3 protein. The sample carries approximately 700,000 distinct CDR3 sequences, approximately 6.1% recorded once. The sequencing input was naive T cells sorted from blood. This TCR derives from a man between 18 and 35 years old in good health. The rearrangement links TRBV5-1 to TRBJ2-2, with TRBD2 matching over 13 bases. Here the CDR3 DNA reads TGCGCCAGCAGCGCTGGGACTAGCGGGATCGGCGGGGAGCTGTTTTTT. It codes for CASSAGTSGIGGELFF.